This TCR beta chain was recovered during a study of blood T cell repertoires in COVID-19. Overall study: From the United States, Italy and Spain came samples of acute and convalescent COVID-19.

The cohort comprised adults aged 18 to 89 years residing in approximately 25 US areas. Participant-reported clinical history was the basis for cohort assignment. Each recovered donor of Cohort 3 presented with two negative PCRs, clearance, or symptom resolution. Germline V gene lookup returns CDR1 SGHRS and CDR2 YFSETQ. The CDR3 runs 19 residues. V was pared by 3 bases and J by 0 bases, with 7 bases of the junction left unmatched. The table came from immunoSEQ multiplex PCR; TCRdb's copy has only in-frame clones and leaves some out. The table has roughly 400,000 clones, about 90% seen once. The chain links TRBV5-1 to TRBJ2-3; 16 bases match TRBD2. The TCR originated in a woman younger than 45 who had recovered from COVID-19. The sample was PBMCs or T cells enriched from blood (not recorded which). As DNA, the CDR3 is TGCGCCAGCAGCTCGGGACTAGCGGGAGGGACGGATAGCACAGATACGCAGTATTTT. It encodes CASSSGLAGGTDSTDTQYF.